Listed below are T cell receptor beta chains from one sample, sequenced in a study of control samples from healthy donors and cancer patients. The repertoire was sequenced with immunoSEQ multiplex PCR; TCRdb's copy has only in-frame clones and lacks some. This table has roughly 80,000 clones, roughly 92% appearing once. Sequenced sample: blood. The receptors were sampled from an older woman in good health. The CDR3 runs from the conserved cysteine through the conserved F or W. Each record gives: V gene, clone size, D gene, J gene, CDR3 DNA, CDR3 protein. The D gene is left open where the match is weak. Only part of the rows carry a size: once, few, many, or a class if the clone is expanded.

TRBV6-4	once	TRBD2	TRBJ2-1	TGTGCCAGCAGTGGAACTGCGGGAGGGCCGGTAGAAGAGCAGTTCTTC	CASSGTAGGPVEEQFF
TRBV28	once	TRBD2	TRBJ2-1	TGTGCCAGCAGTCCCACTAGCGGGCCAATCAATGAGCAGTTCTTC	CASSPTSGPINEQFF
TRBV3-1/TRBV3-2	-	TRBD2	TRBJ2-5	TGTGCCAGCAGCCAAGATCCCCTAGCGGGAGTTCGAGAGACCCAGTACTTC	CASSQDPLAGVRETQYF
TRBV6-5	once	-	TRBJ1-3	TGTGCCAGCAGTTACTCCCGGGTCTCCTCTGGAAACACCATATATTTT	CASSYSRVSSGNTIYF
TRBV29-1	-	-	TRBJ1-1	TGCAGCGTTAGTGGGATATCCGGACACACGAACACTGAAGCTTTCTTT	CSVSGISGHTNTEAFF
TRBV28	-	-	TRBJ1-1	TGTGCCAGCAGTTTAGATGGGAGGGGTGAAGCTTTCTTT	CASSLDGRGEAFF
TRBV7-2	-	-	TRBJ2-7	TGTGCCAGCAGCTTAGCGCGAGGGAGCGGGGAGCAGTACTTC	CASSLARGSGEQYF
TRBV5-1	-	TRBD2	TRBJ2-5	TGCGCCAGCAGCTTGGGGTCTAGCGGGAGGCAACAGACCCAGTACTTC	CASSLGSSGRQQTQYF
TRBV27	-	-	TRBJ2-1	TGTGCCAGCAGTCTGCATGACAGGCGAAGCTCCTACAATGAGCAGTTCTTC	CASSLHDRRSSYNEQFF
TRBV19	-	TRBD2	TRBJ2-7	TGTGCCAGTAGTATTTCTAGCGGGAGGTCTTACGAGCAGTACTTC	CASSISSGRSYEQYF
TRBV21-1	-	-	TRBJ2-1	TGTGCCAGCAGCGGTATCTGGAGGGTTGAGAGCAATGAGCAGTTCTTC	CASSGIWRVESNEQFF
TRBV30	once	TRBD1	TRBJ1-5	TGTGCCTGGAGCACGGACAGGGGGCGTTATGGCAATCAGCCCCAGCATTTT	CAWSTDRGRYGNQPQHF
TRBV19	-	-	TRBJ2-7	TGTGCCAGTAGTCTAGGCTACGAGCAGTACTTC	CASSLGYEQYF
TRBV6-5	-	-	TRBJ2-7	TGTGCCAGCAGTTACTCGGGGTATAGTCCCTACGAGCAGTACTTC	CASSYSGYSPYEQYF
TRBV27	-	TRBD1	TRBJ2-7	TGTGCCAGCAGTCCGGGGACAGGGCGACCCTACGAGCAGTACTTC	CASSPGTGRPYEQYF
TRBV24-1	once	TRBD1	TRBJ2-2	TGTGCCACCTCCTGGGGCAGGGGGCACACCGGGGAGCTGTTTTTT	CATSWGRGHTGELFF
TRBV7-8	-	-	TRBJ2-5	TGTGCCAGCACCAAGGGGCAGACCCAGTACTTC	CASTKGQTQYF